Sequencing of this TCR beta chain was carried out in a study of PD-1 blockade in classical Hodgkin lymphoma. TCRdb keeps only in-frame clones here, not all; method: immunoSEQ multiplex PCR. The table has about 61,000 clones, nearly 90% seen once; the top ten hold over 7.5%. Trimming took off 6 bases at V and 3 bases at J, with 14 bases between the two ends. CDR1 and CDR2 (germline): MNHNY, SVGAGI (reference sequence). This CDR3 spans 15 amino acids. Specified time point: cycle 4 day 1 (C4D1), after around six weeks of nivolumab. Every patient relapsed after autologous stem cell transplantation, and brentuximab vedotin exposure varied. Progressive disease, partial response or complete response was each patient's best response.

The receptor was isolated from a human donor with classical Hodgkin lymphoma. The specimen was peripheral blood mononuclear cells (PBMCs), collected before the fourth cycle of nivolumab. This chain uses TRBV6-6 with TRBJ1-4; D call uncertain. CDR3 coding DNA: TGTGCCAGCAGCCCACAGATATCCGCTAATGAAAAACTGTTTTTT. It specifies CASSPQISANEKLFF.